The T cell receptor beta chain under discussion was sequenced for a study of T cell changes during pregnancy in multiple sclerosis. TCRdb's copy holds only in-frame clones and misses some; the assay was immunoSEQ multiplex PCR. There are about 44,000 clones in the sample; about nine tenths occur only once, and approximately 0.73% lies in the top ten. The germline CDR1 and CDR2 sequences are SEHNR and FQNEAQ (reference sequence). The V gene lost 2 bases and the J gene lost 4 bases, with 10 bases spanning the gap. CDR3 length: 14 amino acids. The specimen was CD4+ T cells from peripheral blood mononuclear cells, collected in the first trimester of pregnancy. The chain recombines TRBV7-9 with TRBJ2-3; maybe TRBD2 (6 bases). The origin of this receptor is a female donor with multiple sclerosis, enrolled in a pregnancy study. This CDR3 reads CASSLIGSPDTQYF. The CDR3 coding sequence is TGTGCCAGCAGCTTAATCGGGAGTCCAGATACGCAGTATTTT.